The 17 T cell receptor beta chains below were found in one sample sequenced in a study of T cell responses to AZD1222 COVID-19 vaccine. Clones were read by immunoSEQ multiplex PCR, and TCRdb kept only the in-frame ones, dropping some. The sample has 25,000 to 35,000 clones; over 85% are singletons. Source: peripheral blood, taken on day 0 of AZD1222 vaccination. Receptors originate from an adult in good health.

This chain links TRBV6-1 with TRBJ2-7; weak D call: TRBD1 (6 bases). With 1 base removed from V and 3 bases from J, the gap between germline ends came to 13 bases. The CDR3 covers 15 residues. Germline-derived CDR1 and CDR2 are MNHNS and SASEGT. The CDR3 region is CASSEGQGSIYEQYF. The CDR3 coding sequence is TGTGCCAGCAGTGAAGGTCAGGGGTCCATCTACGAGCAGTACTTC.

The chain combines TRBV6-5 with TRBJ2-7; TRBD1 aligns across 7 bases. Trimming cost V 11 bases and J 5 bases; bases outside gene matches: 12. The CDR3 runs 13 residues. CDR1 and CDR2 (germline): MNHEY, SVGAGI. This CDR3 is CAVCRQGVNEQYF. DNA of the CDR3: TGTGCCGTTTGCCGGCAGGGGGTAAACGAGCAGTACTTC.

This chain connects TRBV25-1 to TRBJ1-3; D uncertain. The CDR3 is made up of 11 amino acids. The ends were cut back, 5 bases at V and 4 bases at J, with 3 bases in the middle. Germline V gene lookup returns CDR1 MGHDK and CDR2 SYGVNS. CDR3 amino acids: CASSSGNTIYF. The CDR3 region has the DNA TGTGCCAGCAGTTCCGGAAACACCATATATTTT.

CDR3 region: CASSGGGGFRGGGNQPQHF. The DNA for the CDR3 is TGCGCCAGCAGTGGAGGGGGTGGGTTCAGAGGGGGCGGCAATCAGCCCCAGCATTTT. The chain recombines TRBV10-2 with TRBJ1-5; 7 bases map to TRBD1. The CDR3 has 19 residues. V dropped 4 bases and J dropped 2; count of bases not matched to a gene: 17. Germline V CDR1 and CDR2: WSHSY, SAAADI.

This chain connects TRBV19 to TRBJ1-2; no definite D call. The CDR3 is 15 amino acids. With 3 bases removed from V and 4 bases from J, the gap between germline ends came to 15 bases. Germline V CDR1 and CDR2: LNHDA, SQIVND (reference sequence). As DNA, the CDR3 is TGTGCCAGTAGTATGACAAGCCCGACGTCCTATGGCTACACCTTC. It specifies CASSMTSPTSYGYTF.

The sample holds one count of this clone. V gene TRBV11-2 combines with J gene TRBJ2-7; the match to TRBD2 covers 8 bases. This CDR3 has 14 residues. V shed 4 bases and J 2 bases; nucleotides not matched to a gene: 4. CDR1 and CDR2 from the germline V gene are SGHAT and FQNNGV. The CDR3 is CASSSGLVAYEQYF. Here the CDR3 DNA reads TGTGCCAGCAGCTCGGGACTAGTTGCCTACGAGCAGTACTTC.

This chain connects TRBV28 to TRBJ1-5; D is uncertain. Germline CDR1 and CDR2: MDHEN and SYDVKM. With 6 bases removed from V and 3 bases from J, the gap between germline ends came to 6 bases. The CDR3 length is 12 residues. The CDR3 nucleotides read TGTGCCAGCAGGGCCCCCAATCAGCCCCAGCATTTT. This codes for CASRAPNQPQHF.

V usage is TRBV28 and J usage is TRBJ2-3, with D perhaps TRBD2 (7 bases). The V and J ends lost 4 bases and 3 bases respectively, with 20 bases between them. Germline loops: CDR1 MDHEN, CDR2 SYDVKM. The CDR3 has 17 residues. CDR3 in DNA: TGTGCCAGCAGTTCCCAGGGGAGGGGAAGGCGGACAGATACGCAGTATTTT. It translates to CASSSQGRGRRTDTQYF.

This rearrangement joins TRBV3-1 (or the pseudogene TRBV3-2) to TRBJ2-1; 10 nucleotides match TRBD2. The CDR3 sequence is 16 residues long. V lost 4 bases to trimming and J lost 8 bases; unmatched junction nucleotides: 11. CDR1 is LGHDT and CDR2 is YNNKEL in the germline V gene (reference sequence). The CDR3 nucleotides are TGTGCCAGCAGCCCTCTCCCTAGCGGGAGTTTGTATGAGCAGTTCTTC. As protein: CASSPLPSGSLYEQFF.

This clone has just one count. The chain combines TRBV4-1 with TRBJ2-7, with no clear D. Trimming pared 4 bases from V and 0 bases from J, leaving 13 bases between. Germline CDR1 and CDR2: MGHRA and YSYEKL. This CDR3 contains 15 residues. Written as DNA, the CDR3 is TGCGCCAGCAGCCTTCAGGACGGGTCCTCCTACGAGCAGTACTTC. Protein: CASSLQDGSSYEQYF.

The chain links TRBV6-5 to TRBJ1-1, with TRBD1 as a possible D gene (6 bases). Germline lookup yields CDR1 MNHEY and CDR2 SVGAGI. V was shortened by 0 bases and J by 6 bases, with 11 bases between the two germline ends. The CDR3 loop spans 14 amino acids. CDR3 region: CASSYSRGVPEAFF. CDR3 DNA: TGTGCCAGCAGTTACTCAAGGGGGGTACCTGAAGCTTTCTTT.

The chain links TRBV3-1 (or the pseudogene TRBV3-2) to TRBJ1-2; D gene unclear. This CDR3 is 12 amino acids long. With 4 bases removed from V and 4 bases from J, the gap between germline ends came to 7 bases. Germline CDR1 reads LGHDT; CDR2 reads YNNKEL (reference sequence). In DNA form, the CDR3 reads TGTGCCAGCAGCCTCGGGGTCTATGGCTACACCTTC. It codes for CASSLGVYGYTF.

The rearrangement uses TRBV5-1 and TRBJ2-3, with D possibly being TRBD1 (6 bases). The germline V gene encodes CDR1 SGHRS and CDR2 YFSETQ. The germline V and J ends were trimmed by 6 bases and 2 bases, with 16 bases remaining between them. This CDR3 region has 15 residues. CDR3: CASTLGTLSTDTQYF. The CDR3 DNA reads as TGCGCCAGCACCCTCGGGACACTTTCCACAGATACGCAGTATTTT.

This chain joins TRBV5-1 and TRBJ1-3, with 7 nucleotides matching TRBD1. V dropped 4 bases and J dropped 4; count of bases not matched to a gene: 5. Per the germline V gene, CDR1 is SGHRS and CDR2 is YFSETQ. The CDR3 is 14 amino acids. CDR3 DNA sequence: TGCGCCAGCAGCACCGGGACAGCAGGAAACACCATATATTTT. Amino acid sequence: CASSTGTAGNTIYF.

The J gene is TRBJ1-5, the V gene TRBV19, with a weak D call TRBD1 (6 bases). The V gene lost 5 bases and the J gene lost 0 bases, with 14 bases spanning the gap. Looked up from germline, CDR1 is LNHDA and CDR2 is SQIVND (reference sequence). The CDR3 has 16 amino acids. CDR3 residues: CASSFLTGYSNQPQHF. CDR3 nucleotide sequence: TGTGCCAGTAGTTTCCTGACAGGTTATAGCAATCAGCCCCAGCATTTT.

The V gene is TRBV18, the J gene TRBJ1-4; a weak D match, TRBD1 (6 bases). The CDR3 has 17 residues. Germline CDR1 and CDR2: KGHSH and LQKENI. Between the trimmed V and J ends, which lost 1 base and 8 bases, there was a span of 20 bases. In DNA form, the CDR3 reads TGTGCCAGCTCACCACTTTCCCGGGGCAGGGGCTCAGAAAAACTGTTTTTT. Translating it yields CASSPLSRGRGSEKLFF.

This chain connects TRBV6-5 to TRBJ1-1; no reliable D call. Trimming removed 2 bases at V and 0 bases at J, with 13 bases between. The CDR3 runs 16 residues. Germline values: CDR1 MNHEY, CDR2 SVGAGI. The CDR3 region has the DNA TGTGCCAGCAGTTACGCCGCAGACAACATGAACACTGAAGCTTTCTTT. Amino acid sequence: CASSYAADNMNTEAFF.